This record looks at one TCR beta chain sequence and its context. The protocol was immunoSEQ multiplex PCR, while the TCRdb copy is restricted to in-frame clones and leaves out a portion. The sample shows about 48,000 clones, approximately 86% of them seen only once. The entry originates in a study of radiotherapy plus CTLA-4 blockade in lung cancer. Per the germline V gene, CDR1 is SGHRS and CDR2 is YFSETQ. The CDR3 spans 15 residues. V lost 2 bases, J lost 6 bases, and 16 bases lay in between. The rearrangement joins TRBV5-1 to TRBJ2-3; D is perhaps TRBD2 (5 bases). This clonotype originated in a human donor with non-small cell lung cancer that progressed on radiotherapy plus ipilimumab. Some clones in this sample may be carry-over from other donors' samples. This specimen consisted of peripheral blood, obtained from a patient treated with radiotherapy plus ipilimumab. The DNA of the CDR3 is TGCGCCAGCAGCTTTGCGGGTGCAGGCGGGGATACGCAGTATTTT. Translated: CASSFAGAGGDTQYF. Combining the CDR3 with reference TRBV5-1 and TRBJ2-3 gives the whole variable domain KAGVTQTPRYLIKTRGQQVTLSCSPISGHRSVSWYQQTPGQGLQFLFEYFSETQRNKGNFPGRFSGRQFSNSRSEMNVSTLELGDSALYLCASSFAGAGGDTQYFGPGTRLTVL.